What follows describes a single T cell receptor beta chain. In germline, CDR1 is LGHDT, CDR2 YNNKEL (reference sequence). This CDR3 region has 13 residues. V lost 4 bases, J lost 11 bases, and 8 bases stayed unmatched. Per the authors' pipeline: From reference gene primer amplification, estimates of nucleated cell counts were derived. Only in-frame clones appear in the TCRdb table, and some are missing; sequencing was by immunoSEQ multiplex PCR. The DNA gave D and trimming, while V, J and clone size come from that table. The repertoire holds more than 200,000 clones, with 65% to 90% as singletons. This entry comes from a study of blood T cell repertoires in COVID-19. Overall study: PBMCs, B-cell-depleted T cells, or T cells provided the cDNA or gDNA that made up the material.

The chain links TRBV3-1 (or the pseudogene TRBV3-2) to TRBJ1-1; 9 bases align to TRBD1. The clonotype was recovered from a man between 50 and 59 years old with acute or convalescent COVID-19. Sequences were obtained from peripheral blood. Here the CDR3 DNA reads TGTGCCAGCAGCCCCCCGGGACAGGGTGGGGCTTTCTTT. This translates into CASSPPGQGGAFF.